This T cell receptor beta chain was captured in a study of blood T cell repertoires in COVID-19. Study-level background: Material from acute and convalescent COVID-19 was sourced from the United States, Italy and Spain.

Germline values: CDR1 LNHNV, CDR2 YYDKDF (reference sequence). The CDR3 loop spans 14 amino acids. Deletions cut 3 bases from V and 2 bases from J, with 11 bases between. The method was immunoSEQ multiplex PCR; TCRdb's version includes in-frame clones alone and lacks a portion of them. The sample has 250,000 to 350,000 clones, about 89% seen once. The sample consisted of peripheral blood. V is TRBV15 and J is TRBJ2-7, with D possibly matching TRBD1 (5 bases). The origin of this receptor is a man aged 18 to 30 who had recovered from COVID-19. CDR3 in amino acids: CATSSSWGTYEQYF. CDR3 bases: TGTGCCACCAGCAGCTCATGGGGCACCTACGAGCAGTACTTC.